This entry describes one T cell receptor beta chain. Which antigen it targets is not known. The record has no base qualities; no much larger clone is one base away. Library creation used the immunoSEQ multiplex PCR assay. TCRdb obtained this table from immuneACCESS and retained in-frame rearrangements with V and J assigned. These tables miss some clones; where compared with another copy, unresolved V genes account for less than half of the shortfall, and the remainder is unexplained. Within this sample are about 57,000 clones, with 85% to 90% of them counted one time only. The ten largest clones represent 5.1% of the sample. The data were obtained in a study of technical replicates of blood from a handful of donors (dated by TCRdb to 2016 to 2017). Measured from the cysteine to the phenylalanine, the CDR3 is 13 residues long. CDR3 DNA is the only sequence kept; it has 39 bases, read in frame from the first base. V loses 2 bases, J loses 1 base, and the germline ends lie 6 bases apart. The germline V gene (reference sequence) supplies CDR1 SGHNT and CDR2 YYREEE.

Recombination joined TRBV5-4 with TRBJ1-2; the D segment cannot be called with confidence. The sequenced sample was PBMCs. The TCR comes from a human donor in good health. Some clones in this sample may be carry-over from other donors' samples. CDR3 region: CASSFLNNYGYTF. The DNA sequence is TGTGCCAGCAGCTTCCTAAATAACTATGGCTACACCTTC.